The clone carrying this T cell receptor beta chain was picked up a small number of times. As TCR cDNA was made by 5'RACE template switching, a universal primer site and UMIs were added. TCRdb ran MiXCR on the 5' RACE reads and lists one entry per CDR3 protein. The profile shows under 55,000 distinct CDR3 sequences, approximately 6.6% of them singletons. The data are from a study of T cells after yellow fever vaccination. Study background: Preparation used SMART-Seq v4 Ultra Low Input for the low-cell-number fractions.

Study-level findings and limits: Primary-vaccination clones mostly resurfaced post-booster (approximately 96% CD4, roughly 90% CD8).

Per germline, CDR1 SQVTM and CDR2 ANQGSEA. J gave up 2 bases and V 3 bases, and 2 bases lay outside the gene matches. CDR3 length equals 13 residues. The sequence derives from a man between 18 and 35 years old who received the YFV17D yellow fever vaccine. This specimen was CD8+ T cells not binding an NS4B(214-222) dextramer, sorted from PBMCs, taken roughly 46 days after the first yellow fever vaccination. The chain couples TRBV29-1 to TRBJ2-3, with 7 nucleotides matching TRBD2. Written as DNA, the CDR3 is TGCAGCGTTGAGGGGGGGAACACAGATACGCAGTATTTT. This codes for CSVEGGNTDTQYF.